One sample yielded the 21 T cell receptor beta chains listed below, sequenced in a study of blood T cell repertoires in COVID-19. The protocol was immunoSEQ multiplex PCR, while the TCRdb copy is restricted to in-frame clones and leaves out a portion. The sample lists 130,000 to 150,000 clones, almost 80% seen once, with roughly 8.6% in the top ten. Material: peripheral blood. These receptors all come from a man in his fifties with active or convalescent COVID-19.

This chain links TRBV6-6 with TRBJ2-7, with D possibly TRBD2 on 6 matching bases. Trimming left V 7 bases short and J 0 bases short, with 16 bases between. Germline V gene data show CDR1 as MNHNY and CDR2 as SVGAGI (reference sequence). This CDR3 has 15 amino acids. In DNA, the CDR3 is TGTGCCAGCACTCCGAGGGCGGGACCCTCCTACGAGCAGTACTTC. It codes for CASTPRAGPSYEQYF.

The chain joins TRBV28 to TRBJ2-5, with 10 bases identical to TRBD2. V was pared by 3 bases and J by 9 bases, with 13 bases of the junction left unmatched. Germline CDR1 and CDR2: MDHEN and SYDVKM. This CDR3 is 16 amino acids long. CDR3 DNA: TGTGCCAGCAGTTTGGGGACTAGCGATTTATACGTGTCCCAGTACTTC. It translates to CASSLGTSDLYVSQYF.

The chain links TRBV5-1 to TRBJ2-7; 8 positions agree with TRBD1. CDR1 SGHRS and CDR2 YFSETQ come from the germline V gene. The CDR3 loop spans 14 amino acids. V shed 5 bases, J shed 5 bases, and the junction held 9 bases outside the gene matches. The chain's CDR3 is CASSSGTGLDEQYF. DNA of the CDR3: TGCGCCAGCAGTTCCGGGACAGGTTTAGACGAGCAGTACTTC.

The gene calls are TRBV20-1 and TRBJ2-7, with D possibly matching TRBD1 (5 bases). Trimming cost V 3 bases and J 1 base, with 19 bases left between them. Germline V gene data show CDR1 as DFQATT and CDR2 as SNEGSKA (reference sequence). The CDR3 covers 16 residues. This CDR3 reads CSASSPQGIWSYEQYF. The CDR3 DNA reads TGCAGTGCTAGTAGTCCCCAGGGAATATGGTCCTACGAGCAGTACTTC.

The chain joins TRBV27 to TRBJ1-4, with D unclear. V shed 1 base and J shed 7 bases, with 7 bases lying between them. The CDR3 extends over 13 amino acids. CDR1 and CDR2 from the germline V gene are MNHEY and SMNVEV (reference sequence). This CDR3 reads CASSLFSREKLFF. CDR3 sequence (DNA): TGTGCCAGCAGTTTATTTTCTCGTGAAAAACTGTTTTTT.

This sequence joins TRBV3-1 (or the pseudogene TRBV3-2) and TRBJ2-5; D perhaps matches TRBD2 (6 bases). Trimming took off 3 bases at V and 5 bases at J, with 13 bases between the two ends. From germline, CDR1 is LGHDT and CDR2 YNNKEL (reference sequence). The CDR3 spans 14 residues. In DNA form, the CDR3 reads TGTGCCAGCAGCCACCAGACTGGGAGGGAGACCCAGTACTTC. Translation gives CASSHQTGRETQYF.

The V and J genes are TRBV9 and TRBJ1-1; D unclear. The CDR3 is made up of 12 amino acids. The V gene lost 4 bases and the J gene lost 6 bases, with 10 bases spanning the gap. Per the germline V gene, CDR1 is SGDLS and CDR2 is YYNGEE. The CDR3 here is CASSPFSAEAFF. In nucleotides, the CDR3 is TGTGCCAGCAGCCCCTTTAGCGCTGAAGCTTTCTTT. The complete variable domain, with remaining parts taken from reference TRBV9 and TRBJ1-1, reads DSGVTQTPKHLITATGQRVTLRCSPRSGDLSVYWYQQSLDQGLQFLIQYYNGEERAKGNILERFSAQQFPDLHSELNLSSLELGDSALYFCASSPFSAEAFFGQGTRLTVV.

This clone was seen repeatedly, ten times or more. This rearrangement joins TRBV4-1 to TRBJ2-5; 9 nucleotides line up with TRBD2. V trimming: 5 bases; J trimming: 2 bases; junction bases outside the gene matches: 18. The CDR3 is 19 amino acids. CDR1 is MGHRA and CDR2 is YSYEKL in the germline V gene. The CDR3: CASSSPRIAGEMGQETQYF. DNA for the CDR3: TGCGCCAGCAGCTCTCCCCGTATAGCGGGAGAGATGGGTCAAGAGACCCAGTACTTC.

V gene TRBV7-8 combines with J gene TRBJ1-3, with D unresolved. The V end lost 2 bases, the J end lost 8 bases, and 10 bases lay between the germline ends. The germline CDR1 and CDR2 sequences are SGHVS and FQNEAQ. CDR3 length: 13 residues. The CDR3 nucleotides are TGTGCCAGCAGCTTAAGCCTCCTGGACACCATATATTTT. This gives the protein CASSLSLLDTIYF.

The rearrangement uses TRBV7-3 and TRBJ2-1; 10 nucleotides align to TRBD2. This CDR3 spans 15 amino acids. CDR1 is SGHTA, CDR2 FQGTGA, per germline. With V trimmed by 5 bases and J by 2 bases, 3 bases remained unmatched. CDR3 bases: TGTGCCAGCAGCGTAGCGGGAGGTACCTACAATGAGCAGTTCTTC. Translating it yields CASSVAGGTYNEQFF.

The chain has TRBV10-2 and TRBJ2-2; 7 bases align to TRBD2. This CDR3 region has 15 residues. From germline, CDR1 is WSHSY and CDR2 SAAADI. Losses at the gene ends were 2 bases for V and 6 bases for J; bases not matched to a gene: 6. DNA for the CDR3: TGCGCCAGCAGTGAGGGCGGGAGATTGGCCGGGGAGCTGTTTTTT. It is translated as CASSEGGRLAGELFF.

For the CDR3, the DNA is TGTGCCAGCAGCGTAGCTCAGGGTCAAGAGACCCAGTACTTC. This encodes CASSVAQGQETQYF. The chain uses TRBV9 and TRBJ2-5; D may be TRBD1 (5 bases). V lost 0 bases to trimming and J lost 2 bases, with 8 bases between them. This CDR3 has 14 amino acids. CDR1 SGDLS and CDR2 YYNGEE come from the germline V gene.

This clone was found a few times. This specimen includes other DNA sequences encoding the same CDR3. The J gene is TRBJ2-6, the V gene TRBV7-2; D not certain. The germline V and J ends were trimmed by 1 base and 1 base, with 5 bases remaining between them. This CDR3 spans 15 amino acids. Germline assignment: CDR1 SGHTA and CDR2 FQGNSA. CDR3 protein: CASSLVLSGANVLTF. CDR3 DNA: TGTGCCAGCAGCTTAGTCCTATCTGGGGCCAACGTCCTGACTTTC.

The chain carries TRBV9 and TRBJ2-7; TRBD2 agrees at 15 bases. Germline-derived CDR1 and CDR2 are SGDLS and YYNGEE. V shed 3 bases and J 3 bases; nucleotides not matched to a gene: 4. CDR3 size: 16 residues. CDR3 protein: CASSEGLAGGLYEQYF. CDR3 sequence (DNA): TGTGCCAGCAGCGAAGGACTAGCGGGAGGGCTCTACGAGCAGTACTTC.

The genes are TRBV28 and TRBJ1-5; 8 bases match TRBD1. The CDR3 is made up of 16 amino acids. Germline-derived CDR1 and CDR2 are MDHEN and SYDVKM. J lost 1 base, V lost 0 bases, and 2 bases had no gene match. This CDR3 reads CASSLWTGESNQPQHF. The DNA of the CDR3 is TGTGCCAGCAGTTTATGGACAGGGGAAAGCAATCAGCCCCAGCATTTT.

The V and J genes are TRBV19 and TRBJ2-1, with D uncertain. The CDR3 has 12 amino acids. Germline V lookup: CDR1 LNHDA, CDR2 SQIVND (reference sequence). V gave up 5 bases and J gave up 8 bases, with 10 bases separating them. CDR3: CASSYPHYEQFF. For the CDR3, the DNA is TGTGCCAGTAGTTACCCCCACTATGAGCAGTTCTTC.

The DNA for the CDR3 is TGCGCCAGCAGCCAGATACCCTTAATGGAGACGAGCGGGGGCTACACCTTC. Translating gives CASSQIPLMETSGGYTF. The rearrangement joins TRBV4-1 to TRBJ1-2; D gene uncertain. This CDR3 comprises 17 residues. Germline V gene data show CDR1 as MGHRA and CDR2 as YSYEKL. Between the trimmed V and J ends, which lost 3 bases and 8 bases, there was a span of 25 bases.

This clone was observed once. The chain carries TRBV27 and TRBJ2-1; 8 bases match TRBD2. Trimming took 5 bases from V and 7 from J; bases not matched to a gene: 13. Germline CDR1 and CDR2: MNHEY and SMNVEV (reference sequence). CDR3 length: 16 amino acids. CDR3 coding DNA: TGTGCCAGCAGTCTCACAGCGGGAGTAGTGGGGAATGAGCAGTTCTTC. Residues: CASSLTAGVVGNEQFF.

This clone was detected a few times. The gene calls are TRBV12-3 or TRBV12-4 and TRBJ1-2, with D perhaps matching TRBD1 (5 bases). The CDR3 extends over 13 amino acids. V shed 10 bases and J shed 4 bases, with 16 bases lying between them. This CDR3 is CATTSQGPYGYTF. In DNA form, the CDR3 reads TGTGCCACCACCTCTCAGGGCCCCTATGGCTACACCTTC.

This rearrangement joins TRBV6-1 to TRBJ2-2, with TRBD2 as a possible D gene (6 bases). Looked up from germline, CDR1 is MNHNS and CDR2 is SASEGT. The CDR3 runs to 16 residues. The V and J ends lost 2 bases and 6 bases respectively, with 16 bases between them. Written as DNA, the CDR3 is TGTGCCAGCAGTGAATTCGCGACTAGTATCCCCGGGGAGCTGTTTTTT. Encoded protein: CASSEFATSIPGELFF.

The chain links TRBV3-1 (or the pseudogene TRBV3-2) to TRBJ2-4; 8 bases are shared with TRBD2. V dropped 4 bases and J dropped 6; count of bases not matched to a gene: 11. Germline V CDR1 and CDR2: LGHDT, YNNKEL (reference sequence). The CDR3 sequence is 16 residues long. Written as DNA, the CDR3 is TGTGCCAGCAGCCTCCAGCGGGAGAGTCCCTCAAACATTCAGTACTTC. It specifies CASSLQRESPSNIQYF.